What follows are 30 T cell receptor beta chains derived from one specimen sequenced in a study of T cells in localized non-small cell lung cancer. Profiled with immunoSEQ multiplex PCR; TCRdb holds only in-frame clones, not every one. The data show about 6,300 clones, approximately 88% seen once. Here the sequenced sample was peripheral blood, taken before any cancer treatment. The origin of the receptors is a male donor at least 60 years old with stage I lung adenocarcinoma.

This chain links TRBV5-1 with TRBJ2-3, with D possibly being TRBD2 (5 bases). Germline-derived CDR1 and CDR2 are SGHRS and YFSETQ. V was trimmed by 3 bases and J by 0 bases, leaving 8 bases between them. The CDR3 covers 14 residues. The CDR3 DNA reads TGCGCCAGCAGCTCGGGATCCAGCACAGATACGCAGTATTTT. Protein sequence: CASSSGSSTDTQYF.

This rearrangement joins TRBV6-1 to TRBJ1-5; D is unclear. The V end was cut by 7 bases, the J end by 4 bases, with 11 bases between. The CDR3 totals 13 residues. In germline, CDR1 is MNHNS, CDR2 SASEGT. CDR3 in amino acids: CASTLNKNQPQHF. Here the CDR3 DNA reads TGTGCCAGCACTTTGAACAAAAATCAGCCCCAGCATTTT.

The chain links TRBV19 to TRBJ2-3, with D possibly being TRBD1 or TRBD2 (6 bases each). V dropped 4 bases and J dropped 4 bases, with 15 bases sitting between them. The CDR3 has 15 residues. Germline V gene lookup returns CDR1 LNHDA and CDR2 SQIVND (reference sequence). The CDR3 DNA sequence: TGTGCCAGTAGTAAACAGGGTTGGGGGGCAGATACGCAGTATTTT. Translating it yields CASSKQGWGADTQYF.

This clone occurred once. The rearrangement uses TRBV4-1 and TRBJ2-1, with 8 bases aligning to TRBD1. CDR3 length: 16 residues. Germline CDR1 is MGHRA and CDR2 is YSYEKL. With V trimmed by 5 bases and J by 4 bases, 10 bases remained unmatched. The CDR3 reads CASSYVRDRRYNEQFF. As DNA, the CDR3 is TGCGCCAGCAGCTATGTCCGGGACAGGCGGTACAATGAGCAGTTCTTC.

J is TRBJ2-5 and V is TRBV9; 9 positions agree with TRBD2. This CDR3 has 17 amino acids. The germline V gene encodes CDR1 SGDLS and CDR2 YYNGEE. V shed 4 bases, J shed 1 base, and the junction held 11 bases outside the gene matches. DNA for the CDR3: TGTGCCAGCAGCCCGGTTGAGTCTAGCGGGGTCCAAGAGACCCAGTACTTC. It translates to CASSPVESSGVQETQYF.

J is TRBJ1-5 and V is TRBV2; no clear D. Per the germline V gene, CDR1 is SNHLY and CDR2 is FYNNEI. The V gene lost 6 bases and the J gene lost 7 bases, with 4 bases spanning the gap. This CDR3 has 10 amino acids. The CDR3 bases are TGTGCCAGCAGAGGGCAGCCCCAGCATTTT. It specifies CASRGQPQHF.

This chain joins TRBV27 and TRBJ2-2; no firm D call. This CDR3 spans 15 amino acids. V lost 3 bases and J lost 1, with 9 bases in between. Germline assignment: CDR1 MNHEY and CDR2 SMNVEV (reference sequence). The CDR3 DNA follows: TGTGCCAGCAGTTTGTATGGGATGAACACCGGGGAGCTGTTTTTT. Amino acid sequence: CASSLYGMNTGELFF.

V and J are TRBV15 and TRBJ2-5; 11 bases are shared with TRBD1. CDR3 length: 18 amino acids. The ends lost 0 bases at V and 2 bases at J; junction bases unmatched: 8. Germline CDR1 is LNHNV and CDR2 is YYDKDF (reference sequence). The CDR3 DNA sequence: TGTGCCACCAGCAGAGATCTAACCGGGACAGGGGGGCAAGAGACCCAGTACTTC. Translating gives CATSRDLTGTGGQETQYF. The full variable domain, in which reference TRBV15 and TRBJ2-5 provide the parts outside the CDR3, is DAMVIQNPRYQVTQFGKPVTLSCSQTLNHNVMYWYQQKSSQAPKLLFHYYDKDFNNEADTPDNFQSRRPNTSFCFLDIRSPGLGDTAMYLCATSRDLTGTGGQETQYFGPGTRLLVL.

CDR3 DNA: TGTGCCAGTAGTATTACGCGGAGCTCCTATAATTCACCCCTCCACTTT. This sequence encodes CASSITRSSYNSPLHF. The V gene is TRBV19, the J gene TRBJ1-6; D remains ambiguous. The CDR3 loop spans 16 amino acids. The germline CDR1 and CDR2 sequences are LNHDA and SQIVND (reference sequence). The V and J ends lost 3 bases and 0 bases respectively, with 9 bases between them.

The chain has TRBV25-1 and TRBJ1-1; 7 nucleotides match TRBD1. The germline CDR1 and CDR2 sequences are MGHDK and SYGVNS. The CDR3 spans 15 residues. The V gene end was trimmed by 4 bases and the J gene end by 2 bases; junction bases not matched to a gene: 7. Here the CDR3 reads CASSARTGFNTEAFF. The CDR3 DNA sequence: TGTGCCAGCAGTGCAAGGACAGGTTTCAACACTGAAGCTTTCTTT.

Written as DNA, the CDR3 is TGTGCCAGCAGCCGAGCTCAGGACCGCCTGGGTAATGAGCAGTTCTTC. Its translation: CASSRAQDRLGNEQFF. V and J are TRBV11-3 and TRBJ2-1, with D unresolved. The V and J ends lost 5 bases and 7 bases respectively, with 21 bases between them. Germline V gene data show CDR1 as SGHNT and CDR2 as YENEEA. The CDR3 spans 16 residues.

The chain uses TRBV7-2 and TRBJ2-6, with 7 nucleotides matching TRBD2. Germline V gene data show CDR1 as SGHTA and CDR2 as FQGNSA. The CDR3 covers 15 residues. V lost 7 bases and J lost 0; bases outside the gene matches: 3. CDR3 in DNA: TGTGCCAGCAACACGGGAGGCTCTGGGGCCAACGTCCTGACTTTC. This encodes CASNTGGSGANVLTF.

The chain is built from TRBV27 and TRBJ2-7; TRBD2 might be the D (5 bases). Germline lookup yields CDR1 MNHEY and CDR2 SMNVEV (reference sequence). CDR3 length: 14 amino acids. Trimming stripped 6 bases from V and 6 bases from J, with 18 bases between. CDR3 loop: CASSLQIVAGEQYF. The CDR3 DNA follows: TGTGCCAGCAGCCTACAAATTGTGGCGGGCGAGCAGTACTTC.

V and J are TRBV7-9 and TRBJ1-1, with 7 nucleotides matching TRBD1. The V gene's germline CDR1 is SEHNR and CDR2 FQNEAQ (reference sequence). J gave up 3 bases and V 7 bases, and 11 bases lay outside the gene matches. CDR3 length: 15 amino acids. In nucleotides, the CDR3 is TGTGCCAGCACCCCGGGGGGACAGAGATACACTGAAGCTTTCTTT. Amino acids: CASTPGGQRYTEAFF.

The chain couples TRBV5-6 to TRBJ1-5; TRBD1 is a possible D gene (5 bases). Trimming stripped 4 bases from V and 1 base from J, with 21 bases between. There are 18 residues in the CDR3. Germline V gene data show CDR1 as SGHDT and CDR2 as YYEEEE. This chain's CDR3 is CASSETIGHPRSNQPQHF. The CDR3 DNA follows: TGTGCCAGCAGCGAGACCATCGGACACCCAAGGAGCAATCAGCCCCAGCATTTT.

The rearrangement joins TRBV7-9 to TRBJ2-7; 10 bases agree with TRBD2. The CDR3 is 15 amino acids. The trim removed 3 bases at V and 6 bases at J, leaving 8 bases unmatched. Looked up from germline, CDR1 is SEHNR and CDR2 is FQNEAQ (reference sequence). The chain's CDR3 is CASSFFLGLATEQYF. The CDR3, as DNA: TGTGCCAGCAGCTTCTTTTTGGGACTAGCGACCGAGCAGTACTTC.

The CDR3 coding sequence is TGTGCCAGCAGCTTAGTTGTCATGGGACAGGGGGTCCCAAAAGAGACCCAGTACTTC. Its protein product is CASSLVVMGQGVPKETQYF. The gene calls are TRBV7-6 and TRBJ2-5; the match to TRBD1 covers 11 bases. The V gene's germline CDR1 is SGHVS and CDR2 FNYEAQ. This CDR3 spans 19 amino acids. With 1 base clipped from V and 3 bases from J, the junction kept 13 bases outside the gene matches.

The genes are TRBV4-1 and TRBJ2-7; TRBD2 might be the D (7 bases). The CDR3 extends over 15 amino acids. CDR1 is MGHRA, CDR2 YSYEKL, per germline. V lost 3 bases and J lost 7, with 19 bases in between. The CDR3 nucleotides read TGCGCCAGCAGCCAGGTACCCCGGGGGAGGGGGGAGCAGTACTTC. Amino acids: CASSQVPRGRGEQYF.

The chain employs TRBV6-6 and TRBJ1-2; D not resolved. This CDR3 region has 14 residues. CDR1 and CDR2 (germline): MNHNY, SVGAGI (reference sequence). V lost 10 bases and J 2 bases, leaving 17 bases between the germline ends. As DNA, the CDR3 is TGTGCCACCGGAACACAAAAGGCAAACTATGGCTACACCTTC. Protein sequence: CATGTQKANYGYTF.

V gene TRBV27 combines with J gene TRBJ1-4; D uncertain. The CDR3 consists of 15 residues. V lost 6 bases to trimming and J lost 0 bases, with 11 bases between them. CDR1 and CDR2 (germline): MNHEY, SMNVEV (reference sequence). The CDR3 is CASSTMRSTNEKLFF. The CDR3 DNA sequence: TGTGCCAGCAGCACGATGCGGTCAACTAATGAAAAACTGTTTTTT.

CDR3 region: CAWSRGLGETQYF. The CDR3 DNA reads as TGTGCCTGGAGTAGGGGGCTAGGCGAGACCCAGTACTTC. V gene TRBV30 combines with J gene TRBJ2-5, with 7 nucleotides matching TRBD1. The CDR3 spans 13 residues. J gave up 5 bases and V 2 bases, and 5 bases lay outside the gene matches. Germline lookup yields CDR1 GTSNPN and CDR2 SVGIG (reference sequence).

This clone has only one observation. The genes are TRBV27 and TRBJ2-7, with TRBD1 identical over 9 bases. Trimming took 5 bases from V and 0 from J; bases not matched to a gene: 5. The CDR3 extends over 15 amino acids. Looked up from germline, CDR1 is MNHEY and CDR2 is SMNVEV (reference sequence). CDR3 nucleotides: TGTGCCAGCAGTCCGACAGGGGGGAGCTCCTACGAGCAGTACTTC. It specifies CASSPTGGSSYEQYF.

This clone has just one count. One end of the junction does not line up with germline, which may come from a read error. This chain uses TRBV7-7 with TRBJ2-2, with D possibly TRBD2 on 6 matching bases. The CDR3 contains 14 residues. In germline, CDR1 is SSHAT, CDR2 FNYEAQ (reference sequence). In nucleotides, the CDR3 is TGTGCTAGCAGCTTGGGACTGAACACCGGGGAGCTGTTTTTT. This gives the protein CASSLGLNTGELFF.

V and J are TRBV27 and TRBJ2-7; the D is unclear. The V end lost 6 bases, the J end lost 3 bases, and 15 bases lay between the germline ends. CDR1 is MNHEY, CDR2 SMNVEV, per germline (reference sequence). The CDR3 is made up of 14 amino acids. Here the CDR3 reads CASSPGPTFYEQYV. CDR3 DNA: TGTGCCAGCAGCCCCGGCCCGACCTTCTACGAGCAGTACGTC.

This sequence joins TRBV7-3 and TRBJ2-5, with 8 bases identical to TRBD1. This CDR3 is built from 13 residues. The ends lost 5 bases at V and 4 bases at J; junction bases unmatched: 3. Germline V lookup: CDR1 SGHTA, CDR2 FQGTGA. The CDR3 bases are TGTGCCAGCAGCCGGGGACAGGCAGAGACCCAGTACTTC. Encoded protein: CASSRGQAETQYF.

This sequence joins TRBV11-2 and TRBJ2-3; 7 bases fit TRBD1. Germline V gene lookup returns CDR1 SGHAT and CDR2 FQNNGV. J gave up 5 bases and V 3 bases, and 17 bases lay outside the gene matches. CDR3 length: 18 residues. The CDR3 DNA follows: TGTGCCAGCAGCTTCGCCACCGGGACAGTCCGGACTGGAGATACGCAGTATTTT. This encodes CASSFATGTVRTGDTQYF.

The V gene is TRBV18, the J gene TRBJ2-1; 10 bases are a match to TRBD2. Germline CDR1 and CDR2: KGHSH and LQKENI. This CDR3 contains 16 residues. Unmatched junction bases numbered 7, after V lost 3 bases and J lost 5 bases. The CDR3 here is CASSPKRGGTHNEQFF. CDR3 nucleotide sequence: TGTGCCAGCTCACCCAAGCGGGGGGGCACCCACAATGAGCAGTTCTTC.

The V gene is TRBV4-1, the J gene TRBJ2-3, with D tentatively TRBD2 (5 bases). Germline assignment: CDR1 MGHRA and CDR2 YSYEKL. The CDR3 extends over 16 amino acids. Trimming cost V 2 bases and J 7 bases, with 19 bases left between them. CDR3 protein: CASSQLAGVEVNTQYF. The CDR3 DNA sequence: TGCGCCAGCAGCCAATTAGCCGGGGTAGAAGTGAATACGCAGTATTTT.

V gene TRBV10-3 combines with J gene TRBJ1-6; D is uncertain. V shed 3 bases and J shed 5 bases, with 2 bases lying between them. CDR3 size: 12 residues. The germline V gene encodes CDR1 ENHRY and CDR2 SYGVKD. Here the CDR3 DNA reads TGTGCCATCAGTGAAAATAATTCACCCCTCCACTTT. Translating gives CAISENNSPLHF.

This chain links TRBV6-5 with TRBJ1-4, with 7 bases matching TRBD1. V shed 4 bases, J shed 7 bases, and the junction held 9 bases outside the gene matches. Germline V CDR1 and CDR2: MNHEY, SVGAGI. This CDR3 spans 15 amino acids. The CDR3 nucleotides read TGTGCCAGCAGTTTGACCTACAGGGACAGTGAAAAACTGTTTTTT. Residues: CASSLTYRDSEKLFF.